This is a list of T cell receptor beta chains from one sample in a study of blood T cell repertoires in COVID-19. The repertoire was sequenced with immunoSEQ multiplex PCR; TCRdb's copy has only in-frame clones and lacks some. The sample has roughly 80,000 clones; about four fifths are singletons. Material for sequencing was peripheral blood. Receptor source: a human donor in a cohort sampled during active COVID-19. Both conserved end residues are part of each CDR3.

v_gene: TRBV7-2; j_gene: TRBJ2-7; CDR3aa: CASSSMTGSYEQYF
v_gene: TRBV27; j_gene: TRBJ2-1; CDR3aa: CASSDRTSGTYNEQFF
v_gene: TRBV5-4; j_gene: TRBJ2-5; CDR3aa: CASSTRTSGEETQYF
v_gene: TRBV5-1; j_gene: TRBJ2-3; CDR3aa: CASSQGGGREPLPDTQYF
v_gene: TRBV6-6; j_gene: TRBJ2-3; CDR3aa: CASSPSGGPSDTQYF
v_gene: TRBV2; j_gene: TRBJ2-5; CDR3aa: CASSGELDRGTQYF
v_gene: TRBV5-6; j_gene: TRBJ2-1; CDR3aa: CASSPEDNRDRPYNEQFF
v_gene: TRBV5-1; j_gene: TRBJ2-7; CDR3aa: CASSLGRRDTSYEQYF
v_gene: TRBV27; j_gene: TRBJ1-1; CDR3aa: CASSSLSYGMNTEAFF
v_gene: TRBV4-1; j_gene: TRBJ2-1; CDR3aa: CASSRERGGYNEQFF
v_gene: TRBV24-1; j_gene: TRBJ2-3; CDR3aa: CATSETSGRPHTDTQYF
v_gene: TRBV4-1; j_gene: TRBJ2-5; CDR3aa: CASSQVYGGETQYF
v_gene: TRBV5-1; j_gene: TRBJ2-3; CDR3aa: CASSFGDRGTDTQYF
v_gene: TRBV19; j_gene: TRBJ2-2; CDR3aa: CASTSWGGNTGELFF
v_gene: TRBV24-1; j_gene: TRBJ2-3; CDR3aa: CATRDGGADTQYF
v_gene: TRBV6-5; j_gene: TRBJ2-3; CDR3aa: CASSLLITDTQYF
v_gene: TRBV3-1/TRBV3-2; j_gene: TRBJ2-1; CDR3aa: CASSGPELTYNEQFF
v_gene: TRBV5-1; j_gene: TRBJ2-2; CDR3aa: CASSSLAMANTGELFF
v_gene: TRBV7-9; j_gene: TRBJ1-2; CDR3aa: CASSSGYGYTF
v_gene: TRBV10-3; j_gene: TRBJ2-5; CDR3aa: CAISETRAETQYF
v_gene: TRBV28; j_gene: TRBJ2-7; CDR3aa: CASSLQDEQYF
v_gene: TRBV5-6; j_gene: TRBJ2-1; CDR3aa: CASSSYSNEQFF
v_gene: TRBV18; j_gene: TRBJ2-5; CDR3aa: CASSLRQGIKTQYF
v_gene: TRBV27; j_gene: TRBJ1-1; CDR3aa: CASTPMGGSAEAFF
v_gene: TRBV7-8; j_gene: TRBJ2-5; CDR3aa: CASSWRTDQETQYF
v_gene: TRBV11-2; j_gene: TRBJ2-4; CDR3aa: CASSLVQGTGNIQYF
v_gene: TRBV6-5; j_gene: TRBJ2-7; CDR3aa: CASMGTGLVYEQYF
v_gene: TRBV11-2; j_gene: TRBJ2-7; CDR3aa: CASSLGGPEGAQYF
v_gene: TRBV7-9; j_gene: TRBJ1-1; CDR3aa: CASSSGSEAFF
v_gene: TRBV7-2; j_gene: TRBJ2-7; CDR3aa: CASSPPGGSYEQYF
v_gene: TRBV7-9; j_gene: TRBJ2-3; CDR3aa: CASSFGGASTDTQYF
v_gene: TRBV7-9; j_gene: TRBJ2-4; CDR3aa: CASSFDRKNIQYF
v_gene: TRBV3-1/TRBV3-2; j_gene: TRBJ2-1; CDR3aa: CASSHSPSGRNEQFF
v_gene: TRBV4-2; j_gene: TRBJ2-7; CDR3aa: CASSQDRGYEQYF
v_gene: TRBV24-1; j_gene: TRBJ1-6; CDR3aa: CATSDSRSYNSPLHF
v_gene: TRBV21-1; j_gene: TRBJ1-6; CDR3aa: CASSKQGLRQGSRSYNSPLHF
v_gene: TRBV27; j_gene: TRBJ1-1; CDR3aa: CASSQGDTTLEAFF
v_gene: TRBV9; j_gene: TRBJ2-5; CDR3aa: CASSVGTSGTETQYF
v_gene: TRBV10-3; j_gene: TRBJ1-2; CDR3aa: CAISGGHTETNYGYTF
v_gene: TRBV9; j_gene: TRBJ2-6; CDR3aa: CASSVRTSGLSGANVLTF
v_gene: TRBV30; j_gene: TRBJ1-2; CDR3aa: CAQRTGAYGYTF
v_gene: TRBV5-5; j_gene: TRBJ2-3; CDR3aa: CASSLDGKNTDTQYF
v_gene: TRBV3-1/TRBV3-2; j_gene: TRBJ2-1; CDR3aa: CASSRTLAGGGGEQFF